This T cell receptor (beta chain) came from a study of cytomegalovirus exposure and HLA in healthy donors. Study as a whole: Earlier findings included roughly 120 million unique TCR beta sequences obtained from about 179 million T cells. Study findings and constraints: Segments of the TCR beta V type were, in most cases, productive about 90% or about 30% of the time in an earlier analysis.

Comments on this clone: Its specificity is unknown. One end of the junction varies from germline; a read error may be responsible.

CDR3 size: 12 residues. In germline, CDR1 is SGDLS, CDR2 YYNGEE. Primers for the PCR totalled 60 Vbeta and 13 Jbeta. In the original workflow: Later analysis identified tens of millions of unique TCR beta chains, approximately 11 million shared. Libraries were prepared by immunoSEQ multiplex PCR; TCRdb keeps only in-frame clonotypes and omits some of them. That table is the source of V, J and clone size, and D and trimming were worked out from the DNA. The sample lists more than 120,000 clones, around 75% occurring once. What was sequenced was PBMCs. This TCR derives from a woman in her 30s in good health and CMV-seronegative. The chain combines TRBV9 with TRBJ1-1; D may be TRBD1 (5 bases). Written as DNA, the CDR3 is TGTGCCAGCAGCGTAGCTGGGGCCGGGCAGAAGTTT. Translating gives CASSVAGAGQKF.